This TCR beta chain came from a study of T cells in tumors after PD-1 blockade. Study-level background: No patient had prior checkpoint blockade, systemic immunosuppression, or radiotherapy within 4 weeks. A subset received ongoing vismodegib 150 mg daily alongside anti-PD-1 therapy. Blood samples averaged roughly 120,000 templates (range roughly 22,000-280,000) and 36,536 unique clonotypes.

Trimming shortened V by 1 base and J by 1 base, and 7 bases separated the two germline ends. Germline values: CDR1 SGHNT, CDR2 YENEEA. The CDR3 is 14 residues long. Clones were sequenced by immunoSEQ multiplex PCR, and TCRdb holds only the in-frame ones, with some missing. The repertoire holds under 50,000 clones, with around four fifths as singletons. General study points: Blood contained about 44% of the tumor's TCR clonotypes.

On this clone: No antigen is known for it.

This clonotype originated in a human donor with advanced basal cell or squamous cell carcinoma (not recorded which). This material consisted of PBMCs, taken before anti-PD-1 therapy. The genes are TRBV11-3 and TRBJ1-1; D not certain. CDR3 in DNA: TGTGCCAGCAGCTTAGGAGCAGGGAACACTGAAGCTTTCTTT. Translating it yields CASSLGAGNTEAFF.